This TCR beta chain appears in the sequencing data of a study of cytomegalovirus exposure and HLA in healthy donors. General study results and limits: TRBV6-2, TRBV6-3 and some other V segments were excluded as indistinguishable.

V dropped 4 bases and J dropped 0 bases, with 10 bases sitting between them. The CDR3 contains 14 residues. CDR1 and CDR2 (germline): SEHNR, FQNEAQ (reference sequence). Of note for this clone: Antigen specificity is unknown.

This PCR relied on a set of 60 Vbeta primers and 13 Jbeta primers. Sequencing was performed with immunoSEQ multiplex PCR; in TCRdb, only in-frame clones are kept and a portion is missing. The sample holds about 69,000 clones, just under 70% seen once. The chain is built from TRBV7-9 and TRBJ2-7; no firm D call. What was sequenced was PBMCs. The TCR was taken from a woman under 40 in good health and CMV-seronegative. As DNA, the CDR3 is TGTGCCAGCAGCTCCCGGGTGACCTCCTACGAGCAGTACTTC. This encodes CASSSRVTSYEQYF. The entire variable domain, with the rest obtained from reference TRBV7-9 and TRBJ2-7, is as follows: DTGVSQNPRHKITKRGQNVTFRCDPISEHNRLYWYRQTLGQGPEFLTYFQNEAQLEKSRLLSDRFSAERPKGSFSTLEIQRTEQGDSAMYLCASSSRVTSYEQYFGPGTRLTVT.